A selection of T cell receptor beta chains follows, all from one sample in a study of blood T cell repertoires in COVID-19. The assay was immunoSEQ multiplex PCR, and TCRdb's table has in-frame clones only and misses some. The sample yields 70,000 or so clones, under 95% seen once. The material sequenced was peripheral blood. The receptors here all came from a human donor in a cohort sampled during active COVID-19. The CDR3 runs from the conserved cysteine through the conserved F or W. D genes are given only for firm matches. The size field is filled for only some rows; it gives once, few, many or a size class.

j_gene	d_gene	abundance	v_gene	CDR3aa	CDR3nt
TRBJ2-7	TRBD1	.	TRBV6-2/TRBV6-3	CASSLPYSGTGRAYEQYF	TGTGCCAGCAGTCTACCCTATTCCGGGACAGGGAGGGCCTACGAGCAGTACTTC
TRBJ1-5	TRBD1	.	TRBV19	CASSPNRGSPSPQHF	TGTGCCAGTAGTCCCAACAGGGGGTCCCCATCGCCCCAGCATTTT
TRBJ1-4	TRBD1	.	TRBV5-1	CASSKTGGDEKLFF	TGCGCCAGCAGCAAGACAGGGGGCGATGAAAAACTGTTTTTT
TRBJ1-2	TRBD1	.	TRBV27	CASSTGQFKGYTF	TGTGCCAGCAGTACGGGACAGTTTAAAGGCTACACCTTC
TRBJ2-7	.	.	TRBV30	CAWSTGRKQYF	TGTGCCTGGAGCACAGGCCGTAAGCAGTACTTC
TRBJ2-7	.	once	TRBV5-1	CASSLVADSSYEQYF	TGCGCCAGCAGCTTGGTCGCGGACAGTTCCTACGAGCAGTACTTC
TRBJ1-2	.	.	TRBV28	CASSFSGRRAEGYTF	TGTGCCAGCAGTTTTTCGGGCAGGAGGGCGGAGGGCTACACCTTC
TRBJ2-5	.	.	TRBV3-1/TRBV3-2	CASSVRQQETQYF	TGTGCCAGCAGCGTTCGACAACAAGAGACCCAGTACTTC
TRBJ1-4	.	.	TRBV4-3	CASSHDPGGTNEKLFF	TGCGCCAGCAGCCATGACCCCGGGGGGACTAATGAAAAACTGTTTTTT
TRBJ1-2	.	.	TRBV12-3/TRBV12-4	CASSSGWYGYTF	TGTGCCAGCAGCTCAGGGTGGTATGGCTACACCTTC
TRBJ2-7	TRBD2	.	TRBV9	CASSESGGMNEQYF	TGTGCCAGCAGCGAAAGCGGGGGGATGAACGAGCAGTACTTC
TRBJ2-2	TRBD1	.	TRBV11-2	CASSLYRTGGSGELFF	TGTGCCAGCAGCTTATATCGGACAGGGGGCTCCGGGGAGCTGTTTTTT
TRBJ1-4	.	.	TRBV6-5	CASSYSAGHSNEKLFF	TGTGCCAGCAGTTACTCCGCCGGACATTCTAATGAAAAACTGTTTTTT
TRBJ2-7	TRBD2	once	TRBV11-2	CASSTPSRTSGGYEQYF	TGTGCCAGCAGCACACCCTCTAGGACTAGCGGAGGTTACGAGCAGTACTTC
TRBJ1-2	TRBD1	once	TRBV11-2	CASSSIKGADPYYGYTF	TGTGCCAGCAGCTCGATAAAGGGGGCAGACCCATACTATGGCTACACCTTC
TRBJ1-1	.	.	TRBV12-3/TRBV12-4	CASSQVRNTEAFF	TGTGCCAGCAGCCAGGTGCGGAACACTGAAGCTTTCTTT
TRBJ2-7	TRBD1	once	TRBV7-2	CASSWDSFNEQYF	TGTGCCAGCAGCTGGGACAGCTTCAACGAGCAGTACTTC
TRBJ2-7	TRBD2	.	TRBV4-2	CASSQVYSGGQDEQYF	TGTGCCAGCAGCCAAGTATATAGCGGGGGGCAGGACGAGCAGTACTTC
TRBJ1-4	TRBD1	.	TRBV9	CASSGQGDEKLFF	TGTGCCAGCTCGGGACAGGGGGACGAAAAACTGTTTTTT
TRBJ2-7	TRBD2	.	TRBV27	CASRPGLAGAPNSYEQYF	TGTGCCAGCAGGCCGGGACTAGCGGGGGCCCCGAACTCTTACGAGCAGTACTTC
TRBJ1-6	.	.	TRBV9	CASSGKGRDSYNSPLHF	TGTGCCAGCAGCGGAAAAGGGAGGGACTCCTATAATTCACCCCTCCACTTT
TRBJ2-7	.	.	TRBV30	CAWSNRRVASYEQYF	TGTGCCTGGAGTAACAGGAGAGTGGCGTCCTACGAGCAGTACTTC
TRBJ1-4	.	.	TRBV4-2	CASSQDPSSKEKLFF	TGTGCCAGCAGCCAAGACCCCAGTTCGAAGGAAAAACTGTTTTTT
TRBJ2-7	.	.	TRBV18	CASSPRGSYEQYF	TGTGCCAGCTCACCCCGGGGAAGCTACGAGCAGTACTTC
TRBJ2-5	TRBD2	.	TRBV20-1	CSAGLAGVQYF	TGCAGTGCTGGACTAGCGGGGGTTCAGTACTTC
TRBJ1-1	TRBD1	.	TRBV18	CASSPLGQGMNTEAFF	TGTGCCAGCTCACCACTTGGACAGGGGATGAACACTGAAGCTTTCTTT
TRBJ1-4	.	.	TRBV7-6	CASSLSGGINEKLFF	TGTGCCAGCAGCTTATCGGGGGGGATTAATGAAAAACTGTTTTTT
TRBJ2-7	TRBD1	.	TRBV28	CASSQGQGINYEQYF	TGTGCCAGCTCGCAAGGACAGGGGATCAACTACGAGCAGTACTTC
TRBJ2-7	TRBD1	.	TRBV30	CAWRGDSQTLKPYEQYF	TGTGCCTGGAGGGGGGACAGTCAGACCCTAAAACCCTACGAGCAGTACTTC
TRBJ2-7	TRBD1	.	TRBV27	CASSFKGAGYEQYF	TGTGCCAGCAGTTTTAAGGGGGCTGGTTACGAGCAGTACTTC
TRBJ1-1	TRBD1	.	TRBV9	CASSVRDRGLYTEAFF	TGTGCCAGCAGCGTCCGGGACAGGGGGCTTTACACTGAAGCTTTCTTT
TRBJ2-7	.	.	TRBV4-1	CASSRPGKDYEQYF	TGCGCCAGCAGCCGTCCAGGGAAGGATTACGAGCAGTACTTC
TRBJ2-7	TRBD1	.	TRBV14	CASSQDQGQGRPYEQYF	TGTGCCAGCAGCCAAGATCAGGGACAGGGGCGACCCTACGAGCAGTACTTC
TRBJ1-3	.	.	TRBV5-8	CASSLAWAGGYAGNTIYF	TGTGCCAGCAGCTTGGCTTGGGCAGGAGGTTATGCTGGAAACACCATATATTTT
TRBJ2-6	.	.	TRBV11-2	CASSSLRIQNSGANVLTF	TGTGCCAGCAGCTCCCTCCGAATACAAAACTCTGGGGCCAACGTCCTGACTTTC
TRBJ1-5	TRBD1	.	TRBV30	CAWSVGPQGQPQHF	TGTGCCTGGAGTGTAGGCCCACAGGGGCAGCCCCAGCATTTT
TRBJ2-7	TRBD1	.	TRBV13	CASSAAGQDPSYEQYF	TGTGCCAGCAGCGCAGCTGGACAGGACCCCTCCTACGAGCAGTACTTC
TRBJ1-2	.	medium-sized	TRBV7-2	CASSLFEDYTF	TGTGCCAGCAGCTTATTTGAGGACTACACCTTC
TRBJ1-2	.	.	TRBV5-1	CASSPEGGPPNYGYTF	TGCGCCAGCAGCCCGGAGGGCGGACCCCCTAACTATGGCTACACCTTC
TRBJ2-7	.	.	TRBV6-5	CASSYSNGVTVEQYF	TGTGCCAGCAGTTACTCGAACGGGGTTACGGTCGAGCAGTACTTC
TRBJ2-1	TRBD2	.	TRBV19	CASSPRTSGGPYNEQFF	TGTGCCAGTAGTCCCAGGACTAGCGGGGGGCCATACAATGAGCAGTTCTTC
TRBJ1-1	.	.	TRBV12-3/TRBV12-4	CASSLQGTTEAFF	TGTGCCAGCAGTTTACAGGGGACCACTGAAGCTTTCTTT
TRBJ2-7	TRBD2	.	TRBV10-2	CASRIAGVQSNEQYF	TGCGCCAGCCGAATAGCGGGGGTGCAAAGTAACGAGCAGTACTTC
TRBJ2-3	.	.	TRBV6-5	CASSIRSITADTQYF	TGTGCCAGCAGTATCCGCAGTATTACAGCAGATACGCAGTATTTT
TRBJ2-1	.	.	TRBV5-1	CASSLAVMQDSYNEQFF	TGCGCCAGCAGCTTGGCCGTGATGCAGGACTCCTACAATGAGCAGTTCTTC
TRBJ1-2	.	.	TRBV5-1	CASMGTGGYGYTF	TGCGCCAGCATGGGTACGGGAGGCTATGGCTACACCTTC
TRBJ1-3	TRBD1	.	TRBV2	CASLRTGAGNTIYF	TGTGCCAGCTTAAGGACAGGGGCGGGAAACACCATATATTTT
TRBJ2-7	TRBD1	.	TRBV6-5	CASSPGGADEQYF	TGTGCCAGCAGTCCAGGGGGCGCGGACGAGCAGTACTTC
TRBJ1-6	.	.	TRBV4-3	CASSQDYGRGNSPLHF	TGCGCCAGCAGCCAAGATTACGGGAGGGGAAATTCACCCCTCCACTTT